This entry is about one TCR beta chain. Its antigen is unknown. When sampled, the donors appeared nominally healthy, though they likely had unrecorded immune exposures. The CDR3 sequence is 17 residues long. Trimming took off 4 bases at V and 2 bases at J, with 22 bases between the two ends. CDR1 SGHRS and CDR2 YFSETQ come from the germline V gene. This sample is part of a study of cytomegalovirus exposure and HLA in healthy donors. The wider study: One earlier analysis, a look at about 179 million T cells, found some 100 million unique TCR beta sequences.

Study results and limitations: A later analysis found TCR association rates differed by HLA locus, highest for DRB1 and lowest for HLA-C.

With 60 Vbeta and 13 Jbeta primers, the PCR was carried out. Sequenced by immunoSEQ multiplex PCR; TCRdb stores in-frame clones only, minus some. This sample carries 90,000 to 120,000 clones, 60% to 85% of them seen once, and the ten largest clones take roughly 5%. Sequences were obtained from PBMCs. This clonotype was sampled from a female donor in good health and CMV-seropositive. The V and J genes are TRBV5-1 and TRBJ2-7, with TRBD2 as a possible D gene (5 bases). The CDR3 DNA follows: TGCGCCAGCAGCCCACGGGGAGATTATTCACCTACCTACGAGCAGTACTTC. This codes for CASSPRGDYSPTYEQYF.